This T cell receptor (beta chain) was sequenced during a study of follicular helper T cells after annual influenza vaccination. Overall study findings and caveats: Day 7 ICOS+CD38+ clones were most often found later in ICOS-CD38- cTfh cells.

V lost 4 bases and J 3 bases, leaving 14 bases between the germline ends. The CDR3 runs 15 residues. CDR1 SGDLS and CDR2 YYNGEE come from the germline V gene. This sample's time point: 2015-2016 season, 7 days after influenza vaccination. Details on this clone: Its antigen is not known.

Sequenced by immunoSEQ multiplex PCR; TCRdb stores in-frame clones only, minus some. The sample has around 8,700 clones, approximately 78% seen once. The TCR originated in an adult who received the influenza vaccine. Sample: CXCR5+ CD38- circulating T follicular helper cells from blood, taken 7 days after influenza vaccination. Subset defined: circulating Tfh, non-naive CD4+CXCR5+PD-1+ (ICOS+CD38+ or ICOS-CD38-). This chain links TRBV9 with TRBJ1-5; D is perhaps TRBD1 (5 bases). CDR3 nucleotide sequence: TGTGCCAGCAGCCCCTGGGGGGGGTTCAATCAGCCCCAGCATTTT. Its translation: CASSPWGGFNQPQHF.